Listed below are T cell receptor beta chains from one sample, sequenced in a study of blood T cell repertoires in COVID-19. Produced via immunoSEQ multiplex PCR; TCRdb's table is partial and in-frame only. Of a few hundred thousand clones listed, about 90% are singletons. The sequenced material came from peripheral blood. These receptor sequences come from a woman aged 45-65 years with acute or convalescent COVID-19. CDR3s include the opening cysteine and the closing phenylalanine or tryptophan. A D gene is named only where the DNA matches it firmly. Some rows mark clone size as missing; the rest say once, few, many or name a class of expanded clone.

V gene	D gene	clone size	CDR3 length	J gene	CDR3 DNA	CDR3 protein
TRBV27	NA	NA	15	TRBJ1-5	TGTGCCAGCAGGTTCCAGGGTTCAGCAAATCAGCCCCAGCATTTT	CASRFQGSANQPQHF
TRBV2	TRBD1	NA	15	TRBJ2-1	TGTGCCAGCAGCGGGACCGGGACAGTAAAAAATGAGCAGTTCTTC	CASSGTGTVKNEQFF
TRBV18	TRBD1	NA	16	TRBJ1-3	TGTGCCAGCTCACCGCCGGGACAGGGTCCTGGAAACACCATATATTTT	CASSPPGQGPGNTIYF
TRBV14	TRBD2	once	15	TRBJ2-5	TGTGCCAGCAGCCCACTTCATATAGCGGGGGAGACCCAGTACTTC	CASSPLHIAGETQYF
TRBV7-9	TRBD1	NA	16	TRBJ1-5	TGTGCCAGCAGCTCTGGGACAGGTGTATCGGGACAGCCCCAGCATTTT	CASSSGTGVSGQPQHF
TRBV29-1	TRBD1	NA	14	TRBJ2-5	TGCAGCGTTTCAGGGACAGAAGACCAAGAGACCCAGTACTTC	CSVSGTEDQETQYF
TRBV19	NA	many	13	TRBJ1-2	TGTGCCAGTAGTATAGGAGGGGGGGTCGGCTACACCTTC	CASSIGGGVGYTF
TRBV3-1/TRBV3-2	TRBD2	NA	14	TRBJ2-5	TGTGCCAGCAGCCAAGGTCGGGGGGGTGAGACCCAGTACTTC	CASSQGRGGETQYF
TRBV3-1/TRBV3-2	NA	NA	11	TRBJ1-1	TGTGCCAGCAGCCGGGCAGGGGAAGCTTTCTTT	CASSRAGEAFF
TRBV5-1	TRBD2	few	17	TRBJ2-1	TGCGCCAGCAGCCTCTGGACTAGCGCCCTTCACGGGGGTGAGCAGTTCTTC	CASSLWTSALHGGEQFF
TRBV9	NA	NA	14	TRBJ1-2	TGTGCCAGCAGCGACTCGGTACCTGGCTATGGCTACACCTTC	CASSDSVPGYGYTF
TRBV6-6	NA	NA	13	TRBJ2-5	TGTGCCAGCAGTCTCCCTAGCTGGGAGACCCAGTACTTC	CASSLPSWETQYF
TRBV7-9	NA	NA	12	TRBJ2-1	TGTGCCAGCAGCGTCCCTCGCAATGAGCAGTTCTTC	CASSVPRNEQFF
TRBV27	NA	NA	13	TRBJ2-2	TGTGCCAGCAGTAAATGGGAGACCGGGGAGCTGTTTTTT	CASSKWETGELFF
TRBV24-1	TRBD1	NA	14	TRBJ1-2	TGTGCCACCAGTGACACCCGGACAGGGGCTGGCTACACCTTC	CATSDTRTGAGYTF
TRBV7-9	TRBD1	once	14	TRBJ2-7	TGTGCCACCATGGGACAGGGGATCGCCTACGAGCAGTACTTC	CATMGQGIAYEQYF
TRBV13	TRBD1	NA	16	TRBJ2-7	TGTGCCAGCAGCTTGGCCTCCCAGACAGGGATCCACGAGCAGTACTTC	CASSLASQTGIHEQYF
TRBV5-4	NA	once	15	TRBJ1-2	TGTGCCCGCAGCACGGGGGGGGGAGGCAACTATGGCTACACCTTC	CARSTGGGGNYGYTF
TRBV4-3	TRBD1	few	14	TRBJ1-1	TGCGCCAGCAGATCGGGACAGGCCAGGTCTGAAGCTTTCTTT	CASRSGQARSEAFF
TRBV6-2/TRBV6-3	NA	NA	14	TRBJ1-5	TGTGCCAGCAGCTCCCGAGGGATCAATCAGCCCCAGCATTTT	CASSSRGINQPQHF